This record concerns one T cell receptor (beta chain) sequence. Its antigen is still unknown. These data come from a study of cytomegalovirus exposure and HLA in healthy donors. General study results and limits: According to a subsequent analysis, TCR clusters identified in the first cohort showed a tendency to co-occur across the 120 validation repertoires. Both high specificity and high sensitivity reportedly marked the classifier's diagnosis of cytomegalovirus status.

Produced via immunoSEQ multiplex PCR; TCRdb's table is partial and in-frame only. The repertoire holds roughly 170,000 clones, with around 82% as singletons. The CDR3 contains 14 residues. CDR1 and CDR2 from the germline V gene are LNHDA and SQIVND (reference sequence). V dropped 10 bases and J dropped 4; count of bases not matched to a gene: 10. Material for sequencing was PBMCs. The V gene is TRBV19, the J gene TRBJ1-2; 9 bases align to TRBD1. The source of this sequence is a woman younger than 35 in good health and CMV-seropositive. The CDR3 region has the DNA TGTGCCACTCAGAAGCGGGGACAGGGCTATGGCTACACCTTC. It yields the protein CATQKRGQGYGYTF.